The 30 T cell receptor beta chains presented below share a single source sample, sequenced in a study of T cells after yellow fever vaccination. TCRdb reanalysed the 5' RACE reads using MiXCR and keeps one entry per CDR3 protein. Here the sample spans approximately 260,000 distinct CDR3 sequences, roughly 5% being singletons. The material sequenced was CD4+ T cells sorted from PBMCs, taken on the day of the yellow fever booster vaccination. The receptors stem from a man aged 18 to 29 who received the YFV17D yellow fever vaccine.

This clonotype was seen more than once but under ten times. J is TRBJ1-1 and V is TRBV3-1, with D possibly TRBD1 on 6 matching bases. CDR1 is LGHDT and CDR2 is YNNKEL in the germline V gene (reference sequence). The CDR3 totals 14 residues. The V gene lost 4 bases and the J gene lost 2 bases, with 11 bases spanning the gap. Here the CDR3 reads CASSRRTDNTEAFF. CDR3 DNA: TGTGCCAGCAGCCGGAGGACAGATAACACTGAAGCTTTCTTT. The whole variable domain, remainder taken from reference TRBV3-1 and TRBJ1-1, is DTAVSQTPKYLVTQMGNDKSIKCEQNLGHDTMYWYKQDSKKFLKIMFSYNNKELIINETVPNRFSPKSPDKAHLNLHINSLELGDSAVYFCASSRRTDNTEAFFGQGTRLTVV.

This clonotype has more than one count but fewer than ten. V is TRBV7-9 and J is TRBJ1-1; 8 bases are a match to TRBD1. This CDR3 region has 15 residues. Losses at the gene ends were 4 bases for V and 2 bases for J; bases not matched to a gene: 6. Germline V gene sequence: CDR1 SEHNR, CDR2 FQNEAQ (reference sequence). The CDR3 reads CASSYRQGSNTEAFF. CDR3 coding DNA: TGTGCCAGCAGCTATCGACAGGGGTCTAACACTGAAGCTTTCTTT.

The chain combines TRBV11-1 with TRBJ2-2; D gene unclear. CDR3 length equals 15 residues. CDR1 and CDR2 from the germline V gene are SGHAT and FQDESV (reference sequence). Deletions cut 1 base from V and 1 base from J, with 7 bases between. The CDR3 reads CASSLGPRNTGELFF. CDR3 DNA sequence: TGTGCCAGCAGCTTAGGACCGCGGAACACCGGGGAGCTGTTTTTT.

The rearrangement uses TRBV6-5 and TRBJ2-1; 12 bases fit TRBD2. Trimming removed 8 bases from V and 1 base from J; junction bases left unmatched: 6. The CDR3 sequence is 16 residues long. The germline CDR1 and CDR2 sequences are MNHEY and SVGAGI. The CDR3 reads CASRTSGVSSYNEQFF. DNA of the CDR3: TGTGCCAGCCGGACTAGCGGGGTGTCGTCCTACAATGAGCAGTTCTTC.

This clonotype was picked up many times. V gene TRBV7-9 combines with J gene TRBJ1-1; D is unclear. CDR3 size: 14 residues. Trimming took 0 bases from V and 0 from J, leaving 5 bases between them. The germline gives CDR1 SEHNR, CDR2 FQNEAQ (reference sequence). The CDR3 sequence is CASSLAGMNTEAFF. Written as DNA, the CDR3 is TGTGCCAGCAGCTTAGCAGGGATGAACACTGAAGCTTTCTTT.

This clonotype was counted many times. The chain couples TRBV5-1 to TRBJ2-1; D may be TRBD1 (6 bases). The V and J ends lost 4 bases and 0 bases respectively, with 14 bases between them. CDR3 length: 16 amino acids. The germline V gene encodes CDR1 SGHRS and CDR2 YFSETQ. The chain's CDR3 is CASSRQVSTSYNEQFF. As DNA, the CDR3 is TGCGCCAGCAGCCGACAGGTTTCGACCTCCTACAATGAGCAGTTCTTC.

This clonotype was seen many times. The V and J genes are TRBV7-2 and TRBJ2-3; 10 nucleotides agree with TRBD2. The length of the CDR3 is 14 residues. Germline trimming cut 1 base from V and 12 bases from J; bases unmatched to any gene: 7. Per germline, CDR1 SGHTA and CDR2 FQGNSA. This CDR3 is CASSLGGERGGQYF. CDR3 in DNA: TGTGCCAGCAGCTTAGGTGGCGAGCGGGGGGGCCAGTATTTT.

This clonotype was recorded at least ten times. This rearrangement joins TRBV15 to TRBJ2-1, with D perhaps TRBD2 (6 bases). The germline V gene encodes CDR1 LNHNV and CDR2 YYDKDF (reference sequence). The CDR3 spans 16 residues. V was cut by 5 bases and J by 2 bases, with 16 bases left in between. The chain's CDR3 is CATSAHGGDPYNEQFF. DNA for the CDR3: TGTGCCACCAGCGCCCACGGGGGTGATCCCTACAATGAGCAGTTCTTC.

This clonotype was detected a few times. The chain combines TRBV20-1 with TRBJ2-5; D tentatively fits TRBD1 or TRBD2 (6 bases each). CDR1 and CDR2 (germline): DFQATT, SNEGSKA (reference sequence). The germline V and J ends were trimmed by 5 bases and 2 bases, with 15 bases remaining between them. The CDR3 contains 14 residues. The CDR3 here is CSAVLRGGQETQYF. The CDR3 DNA is TGCAGTGCTGTACTCAGAGGGGGGCAAGAGACCCAGTACTTC.

This clonotype was detected only a few times. V is TRBV4-2 and J is TRBJ2-2; D is perhaps TRBD1 (5 bases). In germline, CDR1 is LGHNA, CDR2 YNFKEQ. V gave up 1 base and J gave up 4 bases, with 10 bases separating them. The CDR3 consists of 15 residues. The CDR3 loop is CASSQVRGSTGELFF. CDR3 sequence (DNA): TGTGCCAGCAGCCAAGTTAGGGGATCCACCGGGGAGCTGTTTTTT.

This clonotype appeared a few times. The chain joins TRBV7-2 to TRBJ2-1; 9 nucleotides line up with TRBD1. J lost 7 bases, V lost 5 bases, and 9 bases had no gene match. The CDR3 extends over 15 amino acids. Germline V lookup: CDR1 SGHTA, CDR2 FQGNSA. The CDR3 sequence: CASSKGTGYRNEQFF. The DNA of the CDR3 is TGTGCCAGCAGCAAAGGGACAGGGTACCGGAATGAGCAGTTCTTC. The full variable domain, its missing parts supplied by reference TRBV7-2 and TRBJ2-1, is GAGVSQSPSNKVTEKGKDVELRCDPISGHTALYWYRQSLGQGLEFLIYFQGNSAPDKSGLPSDRFSAERTGGSVSTLTIQRTQQEDSAVYLCASSKGTGYRNEQFFGPGTRLTVL.

This clonotype was picked up a small number of times. The chain carries TRBV10-1 and TRBJ2-1, with 8 bases identical to TRBD2. The CDR3 loop spans 14 amino acids. Germline V gene sequence: CDR1 WNHNN, CDR2 SYGVQD (reference sequence). J gave up 4 bases and V 10 bases, and 9 bases lay outside the gene matches. This CDR3 reads CATREGDQYNEQFF. CDR3 in DNA: TGCGCCACCCGGGAGGGGGACCAATACAATGAGCAGTTCTTC.

The chain has TRBV14 and TRBJ1-1, with D maybe TRBD1 (6 bases). The CDR3 extends over 14 amino acids. Trimming cost V 1 base and J 4 bases, with 10 bases left between them. Germline lookup yields CDR1 SGHDN and CDR2 FVKESK. CDR3 sequence: CASSQVTGSTEAFF. In DNA form, the CDR3 reads TGTGCCAGCAGCCAAGTAACAGGGAGCACTGAAGCTTTCTTT.

V is TRBV5-6 and J is TRBJ1-1, with D uncertain. CDR1 and CDR2 from the germline V gene are SGHDT and YYEEEE. Between the trimmed V and J ends, which lost 0 bases and 4 bases, there was a span of 10 bases. This CDR3 contains 14 residues. The CDR3 DNA reads as TGTGCCAGCAGCTTGGTCGGGGTGTCCACTGAAGCTTTCTTT. It translates to CASSLVGVSTEAFF.

This clonotype was recorded many times. J is TRBJ1-1 and V is TRBV18; weak D call: TRBD1 (5 bases). The V gene's germline CDR1 is KGHSH and CDR2 LQKENI. There are 12 residues in the CDR3. Trimming took off 1 base at V and 8 bases at J, with 8 bases between the two ends. CDR3 DNA sequence: TGTGCCAGCTCACCACAACGACAGGAAGCTTTCTTT. Translation gives CASSPQRQEAFF.

This clonotype was seen only a few times. V is TRBV15 and J is TRBJ1-1; tentatively, D is TRBD1 (5 bases). Trimming shortened V by 0 bases and J by 1 base, and 15 bases separated the two germline ends. This CDR3 contains 17 residues. The germline V gene encodes CDR1 LNHNV and CDR2 YYDKDF (reference sequence). In DNA form, the CDR3 reads TGTGCCACCAGCAGAGATTTGACGACAGTGCGGAACACTGAAGCTTTCTTT. Its translation is CATSRDLTTVRNTEAFF.

This clonotype was found a few times. The V call is TRBV20-1, the J call TRBJ1-1; no firm D call. Germline V gene lookup returns CDR1 DFQATT and CDR2 SNEGSKA (reference sequence). Trimming stripped 3 bases from V and 0 bases from J, with 8 bases between. The CDR3 length is 13 residues. The CDR3 protein is CSARESVNTEAFF. The CDR3 DNA reads as TGCAGTGCTAGGGAGTCTGTGAACACTGAAGCTTTCTTT.

This clonotype was detected many times. V gene TRBV2 combines with J gene TRBJ2-7; D may be TRBD1 or TRBD2 (5 bases each). The CDR3 length is 16 residues. CDR1 is SNHLY, CDR2 FYNNEI, per germline. Trimming pared 9 bases from V and 2 bases from J, leaving 23 bases between. The CDR3 here is CASRFSGTERAYEQYF. CDR3 in DNA: TGTGCCAGTCGATTCTCGGGGACGGAGAGGGCCTACGAGCAGTACTTC.

The chain links TRBV19 to TRBJ2-7; D is uncertain. Trimming pared 6 bases from V and 4 bases from J, leaving 7 bases between. Germline V gene sequence: CDR1 LNHDA, CDR2 SQIVND (reference sequence). The CDR3 totals 11 residues. The CDR3 is CASRSEYEQYF. CDR3 coding DNA: TGTGCCAGTAGGTCCGAGTACGAGCAGTACTTC.

There are a few counts of this clonotype. The rearrangement joins TRBV6-2 or TRBV6-3 to TRBJ2-4, with D tentatively TRBD2 (6 bases). Between the trimmed V and J ends, which lost 4 bases and 1 base, there was a span of 11 bases. Germline CDR1 is MNHEY and CDR2 is SVGEGT. This CDR3 has 15 residues. CDR3 amino acids: CASSFLADAKNIQYF. CDR3 in DNA: TGTGCCAGCAGTTTTTTAGCGGATGCCAAAAACATTCAGTACTTC.

In the case of this clonotype: Since a much larger clone is just one base distant, this may be a read error. The CDR3 region is CGSSISGETDTQYF. Written as DNA, the CDR3 is TGTGGCAGCAGCATTTCGGGGGAGACAGATACGCAGTATTTT. The chain combines TRBV7-2 with TRBJ2-3; D is perhaps TRBD2 (6 bases). CDR1 is SGHTA, CDR2 FQGNSA, per germline. The CDR3 runs 14 residues.

CDR3 sequence: CSALTGATDTQYF. CDR3 nucleotides: TGCAGCGCCCTAACAGGGGCCACAGATACGCAGTATTTT. This sequence joins TRBV29-1 and TRBJ2-3; 7 positions agree with TRBD1. The trim removed 7 bases at V and 2 bases at J, leaving 6 bases unmatched. The CDR3 contains 13 residues. Per the germline V gene, CDR1 is SQVTM and CDR2 is ANQGSEA.

In this sample, this clonotype turned up a few times. The chain is built from TRBV6-2 or TRBV6-3 and TRBJ1-1; D gene unclear. The CDR3 is made up of 15 amino acids. V was clipped by 2 bases and J by 4 bases, with 14 bases between them. Germline values: CDR1 MNHEY, CDR2 SVGEGT. CDR3 in amino acids: CASSYHTLDGTEAFF. CDR3 in DNA: TGTGCCAGCAGTTACCATACTTTGGACGGCACTGAAGCTTTCTTT.

The rearrangement links TRBV5-1 to TRBJ2-2; 7 bases fit TRBD2. Germline V gene sequence: CDR1 SGHRS, CDR2 YFSETQ. After removal of 4 bases from V and 3 bases from J, the junction contained 9 bases not matched to a gene. The CDR3 spans 16 residues. CDR3 sequence reads: CASSDRGRGDTGELFF. CDR3 nucleotide sequence: TGCGCCAGCAGCGACCGCGGGAGAGGGGACACCGGGGAGCTGTTTTTT.

This clonotype has just a few counts. V is TRBV6-5 and J is TRBJ2-4; 7 bases match TRBD2. This CDR3 spans 16 amino acids. CDR1 and CDR2 (germline): MNHEY, SVGAGI. J was trimmed by 0 bases and V by 5 bases; bases with no gene match: 7. The CDR3 sequence is CASSAYGGVAKNIQYF. CDR3 coding DNA: TGTGCCAGCAGTGCCTATGGGGGGGTAGCCAAAAACATTCAGTACTTC.

This clonotype was counted many times. The chain links TRBV5-6 to TRBJ2-1, with 11 bases aligning to TRBD1. Germline trimming cut 4 bases from V and 7 bases from J; bases unmatched to any gene: 7. The CDR3 length is 15 residues. Germline V gene lookup returns CDR1 SGHDT and CDR2 YYEEEE. In nucleotides, the CDR3 is TGTGCCAGCAGCGCCCGGGACAGGGGGGGAAATGAGCAGTTCTTC. It encodes CASSARDRGGNEQFF.

This clonotype was seen only a few times. This chain joins TRBV2 and TRBJ1-5, with a weak D call TRBD1 (5 bases). Looked up from germline, CDR1 is SNHLY and CDR2 is FYNNEI. The germline V and J ends were trimmed by 8 bases and 5 bases, with 10 bases remaining between them. The CDR3 has 12 residues. CDR3 sequence: CASGGEDQPQHF. The CDR3 nucleotides read TGTGCCAGCGGGGGGGAGGATCAGCCCCAGCATTTT.

The V gene is TRBV9, the J gene TRBJ2-5; 11 nucleotides agree with TRBD2. CDR1 is SGDLS and CDR2 is YYNGEE in the germline V gene. V lost 0 bases to trimming and J lost 5 bases; unmatched junction nucleotides: 6. CDR3 length: 16 residues. The CDR3 here is CASSVAPSGGRETQYF. The CDR3 DNA follows: TGTGCCAGCAGCGTAGCTCCTAGCGGGGGGCGCGAGACCCAGTACTTC.

This clonotype was observed a handful of times. The V gene is TRBV7-2, the J gene TRBJ1-1; no firm D call. This CDR3 comprises 13 residues. In germline, CDR1 is SGHTA, CDR2 FQGNSA. The V gene lost 8 bases and the J gene lost 8 bases, with 18 bases spanning the gap. The CDR3 loop is CASPLAGSEEAFF. In nucleotides, the CDR3 is TGTGCCAGCCCCCTCGCAGGTTCAGAAGAAGCTTTCTTT.

The V call is TRBV28, the J call TRBJ2-3; 10 nucleotides match TRBD1. Germline values: CDR1 MDHEN, CDR2 SYDVKM. V shed 4 bases and J 4 bases; nucleotides not matched to a gene: 8. The CDR3 is 16 residues long. CDR3 bases: TGTGCCAGCAGTTCCCCCGGGACAGGGGAAGCAGATACGCAGTATTTT. It yields the protein CASSSPGTGEADTQYF. Complete variable domain (other parts from reference TRBV28 and TRBJ2-3): DVKVTQSSRYLVKRTGEKVFLECVQDMDHENMFWYRQDPGLGLRLIYFSYDVKMKEKGDIPEGYSVSREKKERFSLILESASTNQTSMYLCASSSPGTGEADTQYFGPGTRLTVL.